Given below is one T cell receptor (beta chain) in context. The data originate from a study of T cells in Graves' hyperthyroidism and ophthalmopathy. Diagnoses used clinical symptoms, serum thyroxine and TRAb, thyroid ultrasound and orbital computed tomography. PBMCs came from more than 9.5 ml fresh peripheral blood. The TCR beta CDR3 regions underwent amplification using RNA transcripts as the source. Using the HTBI primer set, a first-round RT-PCR was run on the TCR CDR3. Via MiXCR, TCRdb re-called the multiplex PCR reads, giving one row per CDR3 protein. The data contain around 360,000 distinct CDR3 sequences, roughly 15% of them singletons. Germline assignment: CDR1 MNHEY and CDR2 SMNVEV (reference sequence). The length of the CDR3 is 20 residues. The ends lost 6 bases at V and 0 bases at J; junction bases unmatched: 11.

The rearrangement links TRBV27 to TRBJ2-2; 15 bases agree with TRBD2. The sequenced material came from blood. This TCR was recovered from a woman aged 60 to 75 with Graves' ophthalmopathy. CDR3 protein: CASSRAGLAGGTANTGELFF. The CDR3 DNA reads TGTGCCAGCAGCCGCGCGGGACTAGCGGGAGGAACGGCGAACACCGGGGAGCTGTTTTTT.